Listed here are 27 T cell receptor beta chains from one sample, sequenced in a study of shared clonotypes between healthy human individuals. Repertoires were generated with immunoSEQ multiplex PCR, while TCRdb's copy carries only in-frame clones and drops some. The sample has a few million clones, approximately 94% seen once. Sequences were obtained from naive CD4+ T cells sorted from blood. The subset here: CD45RA+ positively selected. Receptors originate from a man aged 18 to 30 in good health.

This clone showed up just once. This rearrangement joins TRBV28 to TRBJ2-2; D might be TRBD2 (6 bases). The CDR3 has 13 residues. Deletions cut 8 bases from V and 3 bases from J, with 10 bases between. The V gene's germline CDR1 is MDHEN and CDR2 SYDVKM. CDR3 bases: TGTGCCAGCGGGTGGGGGGACACCGGGGAGCTGTTTTTT. Protein product: CASGWGDTGELFF.

The chain joins TRBV13 to TRBJ2-1; the D gene is possibly TRBD2 (6 bases). V gave up 4 bases and J gave up 3 bases, with 13 bases separating them. The CDR3 length is 15 residues. Germline CDR1 PRHDT, CDR2 FYEKMQ (reference sequence). The CDR3 DNA sequence: TGTGCCAGCAGCTCGCGTTGGAGGGACTACAATGAGCAGTTCTTC. Translation: CASSSRWRDYNEQFF.

This clone was found once. V and J are TRBV2 and TRBJ2-5; no clear D. V was trimmed by 7 bases and J by 1 base, leaving 7 bases between them. Germline V gives CDR1 SNHLY, CDR2 FYNNEI. The CDR3 is made up of 12 amino acids. CDR3 loop: CASTEFQETQYF. CDR3 nucleotide sequence: TGTGCCAGCACGGAGTTCCAAGAGACCCAGTACTTC.

This rearrangement joins TRBV29-1 to TRBJ2-3; 14 bases agree with TRBD2. This CDR3 spans 16 amino acids. From germline, CDR1 is SQVTM and CDR2 ANQGSEA. With V trimmed by 7 bases and J by 2 bases, 8 bases remained unmatched. CDR3 DNA sequence: TGCAGCGCCGCTGGGACTAGCGGGGGATACACAGATACGCAGTATTTT. Its translation is CSAAGTSGGYTDTQYF.

This chain connects TRBV27 to TRBJ2-1; 7 bases are a match to TRBD1. CDR1 and CDR2 from the germline V gene are MNHEY and SMNVEV (reference sequence). Unmatched junction bases numbered 4, after V lost 5 bases and J lost 3 bases. CDR3 length: 14 amino acids. In DNA, the CDR3 is TGTGCCAGCAGTGGGGGACAGTTCTACAATGAGCAGTTCTTC. It specifies CASSGGQFYNEQFF.

V and J are TRBV7-2 and TRBJ2-7; TRBD2 matches 10 bases. After removal of 3 bases from V and 4 bases from J, the junction contained 9 bases not matched to a gene. Germline CDR1 SGHTA, CDR2 FQGNSA. The CDR3 spans 16 residues. CDR3 amino acids: CASSFFVAGGLYEQYF. The CDR3 DNA reads TGTGCCAGCAGCTTTTTCGTAGCGGGAGGTCTATACGAGCAGTACTTC.

The CDR3 nucleotides are TGTGCCAGCACTACCCTCGCTTTGGGGGCCAACGTCCTGACTTTC. Protein product: CASTTLALGANVLTF. V gene TRBV27 combines with J gene TRBJ2-6; D is ambiguous. CDR3 length: 15 residues. V was pared by 7 bases and J by 4 bases, with 14 bases between. Per the germline V gene, CDR1 is MNHEY and CDR2 is SMNVEV (reference sequence).

This rearrangement joins TRBV5-1 to TRBJ2-7; 9 bases align to TRBD2. Trimming took 5 bases from V and 2 from J; bases not matched to a gene: 5. This CDR3 contains 14 residues. Germline V gives CDR1 SGHRS, CDR2 YFSETQ. CDR3 in DNA: TGCGCCAGCAGACCAGCGGGAGGAACCTACGAGCAGTACTTC. This translates into CASRPAGGTYEQYF.

The rearrangement links TRBV11-3 to TRBJ2-2; D remains ambiguous. This CDR3 contains 15 residues. Trimming took off 5 bases at V and 6 bases at J, with 16 bases between the two ends. Germline loops: CDR1 SGHNT, CDR2 YENEEA. In DNA form, the CDR3 reads TGTGCCAGCAGCCCTGGGGTGGGCTTGGCCGGGGAGCTGTTTTTT. Protein product: CASSPGVGLAGELFF.

The chain recombines TRBV7-2 with TRBJ1-2, with D hard to call. The length of the CDR3 is 14 residues. The V end was cut by 1 base, the J end by 6 bases, with 12 bases between. Germline-derived CDR1 and CDR2 are SGHTA and FQGNSA. CDR3 sequence reads: CASSLGRGRDGYTF. CDR3 DNA: TGTGCCAGCAGCTTAGGTCGGGGTAGGGATGGCTACACCTTC.

The chain has TRBV11-2 and TRBJ2-7, with D uncertain. The CDR3 has 17 amino acids. Trimming cost V 1 base and J 5 bases, with 21 bases left between them. The germline V gene encodes CDR1 SGHAT and CDR2 FQNNGV. The DNA of the CDR3 is TGTGCCAGCAGCTTAGGTGTCCCGAGAAAATACTGGGACGAGCAGTACTTC. Its protein is CASSLGVPRKYWDEQYF.

The chain links TRBV7-2 to TRBJ2-1; D not resolved. Trimming took off 8 bases at V and 0 bases at J, with 8 bases between the two ends. Germline V gene data show CDR1 as SGHTA and CDR2 as FQGNSA. CDR3 length: 13 residues. CDR3 nucleotides: TGTGCCAGCGAGGAGAGCTCCTACAATGAGCAGTTCTTC. It translates to CASEESSYNEQFF.

This clone was counted a single time. V is TRBV19 and J is TRBJ2-2; 8 nucleotides line up with TRBD2. This CDR3 comprises 15 residues. The germline V gene has CDR1 LNHDA and CDR2 SQIVND (reference sequence). V lost 3 bases to trimming and J lost 7 bases; unmatched junction nucleotides: 7. The CDR3, as DNA: TGTGCCAGTAGTATCGGACTAGCTTTGGTCGGGGAGCTGTTTTTT. Its translation is CASSIGLALVGELFF.

Comment on this clone: Different DNA sequences within this sample yield the same CDR3. The CDR3 here is CASSLDRGPTDTQYF. CDR3 sequence (DNA): TGTGCCAGCAGCCTCGACAGGGGACCCACAGATACGCAGTATTTT. The chain carries TRBV7-2 and TRBJ2-3; TRBD1 matches at 8 bases. The CDR3 has 15 amino acids. The germline V gene encodes CDR1 SGHTA and CDR2 FQGNSA. Trimming cost V 5 bases and J 2 bases; bases outside gene matches: 6.

This clone was seen a handful of times. The same CDR3 is also encoded by other DNA sequences in this sample. The J gene is TRBJ1-5, the V gene TRBV10-3; D gene unclear. V was cut by 0 bases and J by 7 bases, with 10 bases left in between. Germline V gene data show CDR1 as ENHRY and CDR2 as SYGVKD. This CDR3 is 14 amino acids long. The CDR3 region has the DNA TGTGCCATCAGTGAGTCCCAGGCCAACCAGCCCCAGCATTTT. This sequence encodes CAISESQANQPQHF.

Details on this clone: The sample holds other DNA sequences that translate to the same CDR3. The J gene is TRBJ2-7, the V gene TRBV6-5; 9 bases are a match to TRBD1. Trimming cost V 2 bases and J 2 bases; bases outside gene matches: 1. CDR3 length: 14 amino acids. Germline CDR1 and CDR2: MNHEY and SVGAGI. CDR3 nucleotides: TGTGCCAGCAGTTACAGACAGGGGGCCTACGAGCAGTACTTC. This codes for CASSYRQGAYEQYF.

The chain carries TRBV5-1 and TRBJ2-7; weak D call: TRBD1 (5 bases). CDR1 and CDR2 from the germline V gene are SGHRS and YFSETQ. The CDR3 loop spans 14 amino acids. Trimming pared 6 bases from V and 0 bases from J, leaving 13 bases between. The CDR3 sequence is CASTLDMGSYEQYF. CDR3 sequence (DNA): TGCGCCAGCACCCTGGACATGGGCTCCTACGAGCAGTACTTC.

The chain has TRBV6-1 and TRBJ1-5, with 10 bases lining up with TRBD1. CDR3 length: 16 amino acids. Germline V gene data show CDR1 as MNHNS and CDR2 as SASEGT. V gave up 1 base and J gave up 3 bases; unmatched junction bases: 3. CDR3 loop: CASSEGTGGSNQPQHF. In nucleotides, the CDR3 is TGTGCCAGCAGTGAAGGGACAGGGGGGTCCAATCAGCCCCAGCATTTT.

The chain links TRBV5-1 to TRBJ2-7, with 9 nucleotides matching TRBD1. CDR3 length: 17 amino acids. J gave up 2 bases and V 0 bases, and 9 bases lay outside the gene matches. CDR1 SGHRS and CDR2 YFSETQ come from the germline V gene. For the CDR3, the DNA is TGCGCCAGCAGCTTGGAGCCACCGGGACAGGGAGCCTACGAGCAGTACTTC. Translating gives CASSLEPPGQGAYEQYF.

The chain employs TRBV4-3 and TRBJ1-2; D gene unclear. This CDR3 region has 14 residues. Germline V lookup: CDR1 LGHNA, CDR2 YSLEER. V dropped 0 bases and J dropped 6 bases, with 11 bases sitting between them. The CDR3 protein is CASSQDGVKDGYTF. The CDR3, as DNA: TGCGCCAGCAGCCAAGATGGGGTAAAGGATGGCTACACCTTC.

The chain has TRBV28 and TRBJ2-7; TRBD1 aligns across 10 bases. V was pared by 5 bases and J by 3 bases, with 10 bases of the junction left unmatched. The CDR3 sequence is 16 residues long. Germline V lookup: CDR1 MDHEN, CDR2 SYDVKM. CDR3 in amino acids: CASSPPRTGGYYEQYF. The CDR3 DNA sequence: TGTGCCAGCAGTCCGCCCCGGACAGGGGGTTACTACGAGCAGTACTTC.

The V gene is TRBV7-6, the J gene TRBJ1-1; 7 positions agree with TRBD1. The J segment lost 1 base and the V segment lost 5 bases, leaving 7 bases of the junction unmatched. The CDR3 covers 15 residues. From germline, CDR1 is SGHVS and CDR2 FNYEAQ. The CDR3 DNA sequence: TGTGCCAGCAGCCTAACGACAGGGAGGAACACTGAAGCTTTCTTT. Its translation: CASSLTTGRNTEAFF.

The V gene is TRBV18, the J gene TRBJ1-4, with TRBD1 matching over 7 bases. Trimming removed 2 bases from V and 7 bases from J; junction bases left unmatched: 4. CDR1 and CDR2 (germline): KGHSH, LQKENI. The CDR3 extends over 14 amino acids. CDR3 nucleotide sequence: TGTGCCAGCTCACCAAGGGACAGTGCTGAAAAACTGTTTTTT. Protein: CASSPRDSAEKLFF.

As concerns this clone: This specimen includes other DNA sequences encoding the same CDR3. J is TRBJ2-3 and V is TRBV18; D gene ambiguous. The CDR3 runs to 12 residues. The V gene's germline CDR1 is KGHSH and CDR2 LQKENI. Trimming pared 6 bases from V and 5 bases from J, leaving 9 bases between. This CDR3 reads CASSPQEDTQYF. The CDR3 coding sequence is TGTGCCAGCTCTCCTCAGGAAGATACGCAGTATTTT.

The genes are TRBV6-6 and TRBJ1-1; tentative D call: TRBD1 (6 bases). CDR1 and CDR2 from the germline V gene are MNHNY and SVGAGI (reference sequence). V was clipped by 2 bases and J by 1 base, with 8 bases between them. The CDR3 covers 14 residues. CDR3 sequence reads: CASSYLRGNTEAFF. Written as DNA, the CDR3 is TGTGCCAGCAGTTACCTCAGGGGGAACACTGAAGCTTTCTTT.

J is TRBJ2-2 and V is TRBV9; 7 bases match TRBD1. Trimming cost V 3 bases and J 10 bases; bases outside gene matches: 12. The germline gives CDR1 SGDLS, CDR2 YYNGEE. The CDR3 spans 15 residues. CDR3 DNA sequence: TGTGCCAGCAGCGGGCGACAGGGCGCAAGCGCGGAGCTGTTTTTT. Translating gives CASSGRQGASAELFF.

The CDR3 spells CASSQEASSGNTIYF. CDR3 DNA sequence: TGCGCCAGCAGCCAAGAAGCGAGCTCTGGAAACACCATATATTTT. The V call is TRBV4-3, the J call TRBJ1-3; D call uncertain. Germline V lookup: CDR1 LGHNA, CDR2 YSLEER. Trimming left V 0 bases short and J 0 bases short, with 6 bases between. The CDR3 runs to 15 residues.